Each of the 5 T cell receptor beta chains below was sequenced from the same sample in a study of OX40 agonist ivuxolimab in advanced cancers. The protocol was immunoSEQ multiplex PCR, while the TCRdb copy is restricted to in-frame clones and leaves out a portion. The sample gives some 75,000 clones, roughly 85% of which show up once; less than 4% is in the top ten. The sample in question was CD4+ or CD8+ T cells sorted from blood, obtained in a trial of the OX40 agonist ivuxolimab. These receptors came from an adult with an advanced solid tumor such as melanoma, head and neck, liver or kidney cancer.

The rearrangement joins TRBV7-8 to TRBJ1-5, with D maybe TRBD1 (6 bases). Trimming removed 5 bases at V and 7 bases at J, with 15 bases between. The CDR3 runs 14 residues. The germline gives CDR1 SGHVS, CDR2 FQNEAQ. The CDR3 loop reads CASSTRTDIQPQHF. In DNA form, the CDR3 reads TGTGCCAGCAGCACCCGGACAGACATACAGCCCCAGCATTTT. The full variable domain, rest sourced from reference TRBV7-8 and TRBJ1-5, is GAGVSQSPRYKVAKRGQDVALRCDPISGHVSLFWYQQALGQGPEFLTYFQNEAQLDKSGLPSDRFFAERPEGSVSTLKIQRTQQEDSAVYLCASSTRTDIQPQHFGDGTRLSIL.

The genes are TRBV29-1 and TRBJ1-3; possible D gene TRBD1, 5 bases. Deletions cut 7 bases from V and 1 base from J, with 17 bases between. The CDR3 has 15 amino acids. Germline CDR1 and CDR2: SQVTM and ANQGSEA. The CDR3 reads CSAVLRGRSGNTIYF. For the CDR3, the DNA is TGCAGCGCTGTACTTAGGGGACGGTCTGGAAACACCATATATTTT.

The V gene is TRBV21-1, the J gene TRBJ1-4; the table's D call TRBD1 went unverified against the DNA. TRBV21-1 is an annotated pseudogene. The CDR3 has 20 residues. The DNA of the CDR3 is TGTGCCAGCAGCAAGCCCCTCTGGCAGGCTGGGCGAACAACTAATGAAAAACTGTTTTTT. The encoded protein is CASSKPLWQAGRTTNEKLFF.

This chain links TRBV11-3 with TRBJ1-6; D gene unclear. This CDR3 comprises 15 residues. V lost 1 base, J lost 6 bases, and 10 bases lay in between. Germline V gene lookup returns CDR1 SGHNT and CDR2 YENEEA. The CDR3 region has the DNA TGTGCCAGCAGCTTAGGAACCGGGTCTAATTCACCCCTCCACTTT. Protein sequence: CASSLGTGSNSPLHF.

The chain recombines TRBV11-3 with TRBJ2-1, with 8 bases that match TRBD2. V was clipped by 5 bases and J by 4 bases; unmatched bases: 7. Germline CDR1 reads SGHNT; CDR2 reads YENEEA. The CDR3 is 15 amino acids. The CDR3 reads CASSGSGGQYNEQFF. The CDR3 DNA reads as TGTGCCAGCAGCGGGAGCGGGGGCCAGTACAATGAGCAGTTCTTC.